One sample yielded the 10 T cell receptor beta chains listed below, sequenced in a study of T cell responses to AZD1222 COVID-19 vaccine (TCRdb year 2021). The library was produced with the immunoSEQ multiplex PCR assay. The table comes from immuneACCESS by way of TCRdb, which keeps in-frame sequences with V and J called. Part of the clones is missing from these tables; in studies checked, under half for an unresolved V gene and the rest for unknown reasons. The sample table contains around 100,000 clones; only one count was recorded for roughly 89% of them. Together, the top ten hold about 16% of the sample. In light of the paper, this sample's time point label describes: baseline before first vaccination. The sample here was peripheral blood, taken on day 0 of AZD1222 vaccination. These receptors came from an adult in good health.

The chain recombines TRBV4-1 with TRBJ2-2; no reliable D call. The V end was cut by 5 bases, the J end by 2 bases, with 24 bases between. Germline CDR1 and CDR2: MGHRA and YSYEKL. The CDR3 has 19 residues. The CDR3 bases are TGCGCCAGCAGCAAGGGCCTCAAAGGTAAAAAGGGAAACACCGGGGAGCTGTTTTTT. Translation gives CASSKGLKGKKGNTGELFF.

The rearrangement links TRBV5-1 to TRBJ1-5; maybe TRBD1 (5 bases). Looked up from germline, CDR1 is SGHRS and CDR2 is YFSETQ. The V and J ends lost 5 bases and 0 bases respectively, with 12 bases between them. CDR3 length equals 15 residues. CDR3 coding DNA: TGCGCCAGCAGGCAGGGCGGCGATAGCAATCAGCCCCAGCATTTT. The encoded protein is CASRQGGDSNQPQHF.

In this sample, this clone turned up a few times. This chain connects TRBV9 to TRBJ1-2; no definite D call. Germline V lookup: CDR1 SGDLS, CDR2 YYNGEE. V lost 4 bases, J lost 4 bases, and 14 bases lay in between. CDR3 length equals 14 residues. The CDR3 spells CASSIKGGSYGYTF. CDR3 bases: TGTGCCAGCAGCATCAAAGGAGGGAGCTATGGCTACACCTTC.

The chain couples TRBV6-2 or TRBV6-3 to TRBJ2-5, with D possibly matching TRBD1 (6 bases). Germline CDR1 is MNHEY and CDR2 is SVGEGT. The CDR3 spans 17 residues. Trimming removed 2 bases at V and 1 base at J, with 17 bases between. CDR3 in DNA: TGTGCCAGCAGTTACCGGCGCCCATTGGGGGCCCAAGAGACCCAGTACTTC. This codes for CASSYRRPLGAQETQYF.

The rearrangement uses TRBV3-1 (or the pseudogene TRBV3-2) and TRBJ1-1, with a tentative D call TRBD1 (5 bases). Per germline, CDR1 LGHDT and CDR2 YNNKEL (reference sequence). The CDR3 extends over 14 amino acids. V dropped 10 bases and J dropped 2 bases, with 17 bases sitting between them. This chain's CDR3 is CATRARGANTEAFF. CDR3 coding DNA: TGTGCCACCCGCGCCCGAGGGGCCAACACTGAAGCTTTCTTT.

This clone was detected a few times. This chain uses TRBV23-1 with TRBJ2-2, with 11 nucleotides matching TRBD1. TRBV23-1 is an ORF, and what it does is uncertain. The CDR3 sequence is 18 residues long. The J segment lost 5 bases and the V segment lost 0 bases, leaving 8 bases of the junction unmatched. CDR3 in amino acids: CASSQSIAGQGDTGELFF. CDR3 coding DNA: TGCGCCAGCAGTCAATCGATCGCGGGACAGGGGGATACCGGGGAGCTGTTTTTT.

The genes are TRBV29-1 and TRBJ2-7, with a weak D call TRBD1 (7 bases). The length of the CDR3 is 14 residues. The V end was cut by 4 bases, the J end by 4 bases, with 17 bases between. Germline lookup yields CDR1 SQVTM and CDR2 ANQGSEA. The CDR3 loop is CSVGGQGGLYEQYF. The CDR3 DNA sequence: TGCAGCGTTGGTGGGCAGGGGGGCTTATACGAGCAGTACTTC.

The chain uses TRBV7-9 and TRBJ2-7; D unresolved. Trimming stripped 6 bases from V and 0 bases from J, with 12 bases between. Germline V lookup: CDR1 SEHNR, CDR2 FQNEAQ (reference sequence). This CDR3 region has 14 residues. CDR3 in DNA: TGTGCCAGCAGTGTGACGGAGAGCTCCTACGAGCAGTACTTC. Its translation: CASSVTESSYEQYF. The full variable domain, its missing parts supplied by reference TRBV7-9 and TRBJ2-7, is DTGVSQNPRHKITKRGQNVTFRCDPISEHNRLYWYRQTLGQGPEFLTYFQNEAQLEKSRLLSDRFSAERPKGSFSTLEIQRTEQGDSAMYLCASSVTESSYEQYFGPGTRLTVT.

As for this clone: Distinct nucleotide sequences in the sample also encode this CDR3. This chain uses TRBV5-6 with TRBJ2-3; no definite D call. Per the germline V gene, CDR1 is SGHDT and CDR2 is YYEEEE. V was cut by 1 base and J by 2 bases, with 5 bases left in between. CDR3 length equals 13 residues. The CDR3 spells CASSLRLTDTQYF. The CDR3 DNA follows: TGTGCCAGCAGCTTGAGGCTCACAGATACGCAGTATTTT.

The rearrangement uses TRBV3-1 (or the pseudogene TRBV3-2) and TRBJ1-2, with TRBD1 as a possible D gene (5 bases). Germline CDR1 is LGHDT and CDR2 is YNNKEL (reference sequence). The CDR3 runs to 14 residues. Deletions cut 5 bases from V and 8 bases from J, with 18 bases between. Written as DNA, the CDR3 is TGTGCCAGCAGCTTGAAGAAGGGGATGAGCGGCTACACCTTC. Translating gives CASSLKKGMSGYTF.